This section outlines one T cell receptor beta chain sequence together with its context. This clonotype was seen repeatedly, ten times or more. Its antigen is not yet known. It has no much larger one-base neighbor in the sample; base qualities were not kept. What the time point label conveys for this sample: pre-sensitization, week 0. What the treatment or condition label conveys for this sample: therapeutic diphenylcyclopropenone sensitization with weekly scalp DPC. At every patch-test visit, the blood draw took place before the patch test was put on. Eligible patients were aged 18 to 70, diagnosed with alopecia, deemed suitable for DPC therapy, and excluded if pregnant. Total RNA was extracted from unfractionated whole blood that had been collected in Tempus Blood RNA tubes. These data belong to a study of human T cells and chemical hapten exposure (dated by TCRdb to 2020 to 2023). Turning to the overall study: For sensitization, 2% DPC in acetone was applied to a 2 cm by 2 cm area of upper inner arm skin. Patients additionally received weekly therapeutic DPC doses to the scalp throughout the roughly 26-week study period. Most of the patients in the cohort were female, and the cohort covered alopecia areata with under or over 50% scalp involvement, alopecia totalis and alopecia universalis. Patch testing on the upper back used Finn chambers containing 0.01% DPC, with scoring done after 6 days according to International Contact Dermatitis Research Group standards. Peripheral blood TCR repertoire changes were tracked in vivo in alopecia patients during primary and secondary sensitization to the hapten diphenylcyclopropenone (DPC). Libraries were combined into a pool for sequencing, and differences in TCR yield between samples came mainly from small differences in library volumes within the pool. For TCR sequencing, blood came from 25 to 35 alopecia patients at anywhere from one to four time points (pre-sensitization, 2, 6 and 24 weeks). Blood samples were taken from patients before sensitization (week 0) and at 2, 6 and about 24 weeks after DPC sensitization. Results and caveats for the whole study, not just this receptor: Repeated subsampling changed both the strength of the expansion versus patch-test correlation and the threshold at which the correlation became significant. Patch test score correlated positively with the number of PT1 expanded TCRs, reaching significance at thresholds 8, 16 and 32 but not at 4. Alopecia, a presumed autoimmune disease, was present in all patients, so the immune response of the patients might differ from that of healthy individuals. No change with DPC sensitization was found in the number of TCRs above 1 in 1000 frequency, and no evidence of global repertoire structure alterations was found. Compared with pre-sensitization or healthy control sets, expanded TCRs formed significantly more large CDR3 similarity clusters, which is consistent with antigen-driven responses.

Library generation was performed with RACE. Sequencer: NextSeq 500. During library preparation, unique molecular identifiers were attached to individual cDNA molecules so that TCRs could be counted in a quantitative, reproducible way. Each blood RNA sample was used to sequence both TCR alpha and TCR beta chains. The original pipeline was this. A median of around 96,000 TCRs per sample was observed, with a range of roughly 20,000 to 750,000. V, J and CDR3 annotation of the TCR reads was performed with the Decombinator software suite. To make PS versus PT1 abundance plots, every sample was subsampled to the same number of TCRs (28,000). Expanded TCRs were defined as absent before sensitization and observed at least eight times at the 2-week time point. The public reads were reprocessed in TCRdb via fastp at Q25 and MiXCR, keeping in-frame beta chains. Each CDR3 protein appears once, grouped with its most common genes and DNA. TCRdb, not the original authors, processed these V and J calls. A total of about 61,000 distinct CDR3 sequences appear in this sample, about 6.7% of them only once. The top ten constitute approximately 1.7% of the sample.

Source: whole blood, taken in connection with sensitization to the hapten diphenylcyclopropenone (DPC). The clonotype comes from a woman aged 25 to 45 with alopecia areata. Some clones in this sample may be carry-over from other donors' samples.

This receptor carries the CDR3 CAWGTGVTEAFF. The DNA is as follows: TGTGCCTGGGGGACAGGGGTGACTGAAGCTTTCTTT. The V gene is TRBV30 and the J gene is TRBJ1-1; TRBD1 aligns with 10 central bases. The germline V gene (reference sequence) gives CDR1 as GTSNPN and CDR2 as SVGIG. The CDR3 starts with the cysteine, ends with the phenylalanine, and has 12 residues. Left in the record is the CDR3 DNA by itself, 36 bases read in frame from the first base. V is cut back by 5 bases and J by 5 bases, with 2 bases in the junction unmatched.